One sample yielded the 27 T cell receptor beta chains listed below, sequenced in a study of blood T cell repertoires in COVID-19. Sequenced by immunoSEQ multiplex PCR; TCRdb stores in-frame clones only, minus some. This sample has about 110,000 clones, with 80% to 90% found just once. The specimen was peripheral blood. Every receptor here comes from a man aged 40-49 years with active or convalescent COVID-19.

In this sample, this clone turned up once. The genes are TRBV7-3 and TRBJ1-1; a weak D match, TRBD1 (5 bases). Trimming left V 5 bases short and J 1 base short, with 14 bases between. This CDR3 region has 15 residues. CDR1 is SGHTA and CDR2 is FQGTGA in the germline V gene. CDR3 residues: CASSQNGGTNTEAFF. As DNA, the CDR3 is TGTGCCAGCAGCCAGAATGGGGGGACGAACACTGAAGCTTTCTTT.

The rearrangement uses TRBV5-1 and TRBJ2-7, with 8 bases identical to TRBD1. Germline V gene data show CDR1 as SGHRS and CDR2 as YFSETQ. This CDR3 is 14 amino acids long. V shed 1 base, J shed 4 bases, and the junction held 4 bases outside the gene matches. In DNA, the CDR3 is TGCGCCAGCAGCTTGTGGCAGGGGGCGTACGAGCAGTACTTC. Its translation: CASSLWQGAYEQYF.

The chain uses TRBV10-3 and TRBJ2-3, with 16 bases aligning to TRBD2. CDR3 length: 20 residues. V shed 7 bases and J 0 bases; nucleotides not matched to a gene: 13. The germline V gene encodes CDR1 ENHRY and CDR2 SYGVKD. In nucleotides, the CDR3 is TGTGCCATCATGGCCCGGGGACTAGCGGGAGGGACAGGGAGCACAGATACGCAGTATTTT. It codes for CAIMARGLAGGTGSTDTQYF.

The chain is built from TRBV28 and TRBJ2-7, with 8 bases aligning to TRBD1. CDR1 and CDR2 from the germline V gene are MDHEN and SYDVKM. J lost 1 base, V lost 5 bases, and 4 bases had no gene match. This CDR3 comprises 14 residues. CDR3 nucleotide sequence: TGTGCCAGCAGTCGGACAGGGAGGTCCTACGAGCAGTACTTC. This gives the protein CASSRTGRSYEQYF.

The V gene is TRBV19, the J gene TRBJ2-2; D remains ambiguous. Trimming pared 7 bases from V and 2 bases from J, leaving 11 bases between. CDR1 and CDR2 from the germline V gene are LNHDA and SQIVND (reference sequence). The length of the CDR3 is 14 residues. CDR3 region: CASMTNSNTGELFF. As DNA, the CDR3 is TGTGCCAGTATGACGAACAGCAACACCGGGGAGCTGTTTTTT.

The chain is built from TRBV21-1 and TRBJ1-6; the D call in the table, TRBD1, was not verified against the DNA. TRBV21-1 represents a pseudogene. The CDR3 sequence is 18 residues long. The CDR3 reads CASSKAVAAGQDPSPLHF. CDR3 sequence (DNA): TGTGCCAGCAGCAAAGCTGTAGCCGCGGGACAGGACCCTTCACCCCTCCACTTT.

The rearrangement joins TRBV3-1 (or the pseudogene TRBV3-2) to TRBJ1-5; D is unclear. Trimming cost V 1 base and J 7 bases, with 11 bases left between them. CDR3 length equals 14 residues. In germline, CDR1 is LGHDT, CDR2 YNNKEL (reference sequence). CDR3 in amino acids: CASSQAGGTQPQHF. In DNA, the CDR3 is TGTGCCAGCAGCCAAGCAGGAGGTACGCAGCCCCAGCATTTT.

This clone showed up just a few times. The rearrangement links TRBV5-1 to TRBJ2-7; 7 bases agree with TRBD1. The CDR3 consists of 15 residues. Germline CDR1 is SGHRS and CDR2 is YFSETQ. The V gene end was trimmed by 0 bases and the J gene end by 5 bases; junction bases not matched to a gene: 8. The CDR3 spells CASSLGGQNHHEQYF. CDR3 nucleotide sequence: TGCGCCAGCAGCTTGGGGGGACAGAACCACCACGAGCAGTACTTC.

The CDR3 region has the DNA TGTGCCAGCAGCTTGCGAAGGGGAAAGGCCTACGAGCAGTACTTC. This gives the protein CASSLRRGKAYEQYF. The chain couples TRBV5-6 to TRBJ2-7, with D possibly matching TRBD1 (5 bases). This CDR3 is 15 amino acids long. Germline V gives CDR1 SGHDT, CDR2 YYEEEE. V dropped 1 base and J dropped 2 bases, with 13 bases sitting between them.

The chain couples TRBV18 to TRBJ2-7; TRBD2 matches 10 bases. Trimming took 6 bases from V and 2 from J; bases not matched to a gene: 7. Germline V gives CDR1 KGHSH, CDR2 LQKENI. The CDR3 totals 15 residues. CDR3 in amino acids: CASSPTSGRTYEQYF. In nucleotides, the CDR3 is TGTGCCAGCTCTCCGACTAGCGGGCGCACCTACGAGCAGTACTTC.

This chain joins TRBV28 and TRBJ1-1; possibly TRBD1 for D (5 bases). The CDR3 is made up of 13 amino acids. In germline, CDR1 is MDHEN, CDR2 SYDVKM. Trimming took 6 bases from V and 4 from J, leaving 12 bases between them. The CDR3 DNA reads TGTGCCAGCAGCTCAGCGGGGCTCACTGAAGCTTTCTTT. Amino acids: CASSSAGLTEAFF.

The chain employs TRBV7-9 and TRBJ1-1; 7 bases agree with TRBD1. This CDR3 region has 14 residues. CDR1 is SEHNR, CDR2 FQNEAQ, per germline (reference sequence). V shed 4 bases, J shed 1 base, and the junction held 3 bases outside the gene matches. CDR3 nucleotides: TGTGCCAGCAGCTCCCAGGGGGGGAACACTGAAGCTTTCTTT. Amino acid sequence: CASSSQGGNTEAFF.

The CDR3 is CASSAIGQGGNQPQHF. As DNA, the CDR3 is TGTGCCAGTAGTGCTATAGGACAGGGAGGGAATCAGCCCCAGCATTTT. The rearrangement joins TRBV19 to TRBJ1-5; 8 nucleotides agree with TRBD1. Looked up from germline, CDR1 is LNHDA and CDR2 is SQIVND (reference sequence). V shed 5 bases, J shed 4 bases, and the junction held 10 bases outside the gene matches. The length of the CDR3 is 16 residues.

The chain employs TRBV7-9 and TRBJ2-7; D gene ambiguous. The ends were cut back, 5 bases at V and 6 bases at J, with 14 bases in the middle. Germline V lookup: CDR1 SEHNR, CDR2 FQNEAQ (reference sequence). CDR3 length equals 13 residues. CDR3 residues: CASSPPTSGEQYF. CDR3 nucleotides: TGTGCCAGCAGCCCCCCCACTTCGGGCGAGCAGTACTTC.

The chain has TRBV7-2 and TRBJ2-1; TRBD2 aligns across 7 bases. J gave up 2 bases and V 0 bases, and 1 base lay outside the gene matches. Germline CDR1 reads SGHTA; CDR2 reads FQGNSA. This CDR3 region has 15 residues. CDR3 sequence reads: CASSLAAGAYNEQFF. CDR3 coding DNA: TGTGCCAGCAGCTTAGCGGCGGGGGCCTACAATGAGCAGTTCTTC.

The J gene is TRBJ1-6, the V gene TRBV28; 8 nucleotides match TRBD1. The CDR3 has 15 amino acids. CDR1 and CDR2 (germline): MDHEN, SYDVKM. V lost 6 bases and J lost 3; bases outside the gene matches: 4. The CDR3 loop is CASSPGQGYNSPLHF. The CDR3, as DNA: TGTGCCAGCAGCCCCGGACAGGGCTATAATTCACCCCTCCACTTT.

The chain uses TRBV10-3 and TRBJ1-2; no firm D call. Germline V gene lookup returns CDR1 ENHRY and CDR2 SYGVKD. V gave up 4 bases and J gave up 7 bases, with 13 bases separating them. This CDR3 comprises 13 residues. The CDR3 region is CAISVEGGSGYTF. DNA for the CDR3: TGTGCCATCAGTGTTGAGGGCGGGAGTGGCTACACCTTC.

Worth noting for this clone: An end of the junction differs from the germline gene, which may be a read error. The CDR3 spells CASSLEGISHNEQFF. For the CDR3, the DNA is TGTGCCAGTAGTCTCGAGGGAATCTCCCACAATGAGCAGTTCTTC. The chain links TRBV19 to TRBJ2-1, with D tentatively TRBD2 (5 bases). The CDR3 contains 15 residues. Germline CDR1 reads LNHDA; CDR2 reads SQIVND (reference sequence).

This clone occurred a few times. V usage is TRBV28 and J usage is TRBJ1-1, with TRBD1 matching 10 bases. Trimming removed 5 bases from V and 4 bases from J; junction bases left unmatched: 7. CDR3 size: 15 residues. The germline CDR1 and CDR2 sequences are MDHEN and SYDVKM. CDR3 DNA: TGTGCCAGCAGTACCTGGACAGGGGGTTCCACTGAAGCTTTCTTT. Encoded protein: CASSTWTGGSTEAFF.

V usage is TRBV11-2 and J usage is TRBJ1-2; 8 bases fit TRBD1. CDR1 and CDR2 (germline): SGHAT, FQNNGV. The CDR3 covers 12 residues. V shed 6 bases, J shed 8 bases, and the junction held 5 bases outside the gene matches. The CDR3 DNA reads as TGTGCCAGCAGGGACAGGGTAGTCGGCTACACCTTC. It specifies CASRDRVVGYTF. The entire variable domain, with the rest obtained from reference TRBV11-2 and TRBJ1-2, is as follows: EAGVAQSPRYKIIEKRQSVAFWCNPISGHATLYWYQQILGQGPKLLIQFQNNGVVDDSQLPKDRFSAERLKGVDSTLKIQPAKLEDSAVYLCASRDRVVGYTFGSGTRLTVV.

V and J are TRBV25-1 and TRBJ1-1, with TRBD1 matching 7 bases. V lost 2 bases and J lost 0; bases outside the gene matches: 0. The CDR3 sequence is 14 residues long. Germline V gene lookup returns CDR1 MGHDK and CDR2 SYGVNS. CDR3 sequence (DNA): TGTGCCAGCAGTGAACAGGGGGTGAACACTGAAGCTTTCTTT. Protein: CASSEQGVNTEAFF.

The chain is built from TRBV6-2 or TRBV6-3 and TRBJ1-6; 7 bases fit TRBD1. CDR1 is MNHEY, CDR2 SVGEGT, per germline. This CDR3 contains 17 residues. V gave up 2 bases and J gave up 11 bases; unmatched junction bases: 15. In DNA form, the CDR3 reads TGTGCCAGCAGTTACGGGGACAGCTCCGTGGGTCGGCCACCCCTCCACTTT. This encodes CASSYGDSSVGRPPLHF.

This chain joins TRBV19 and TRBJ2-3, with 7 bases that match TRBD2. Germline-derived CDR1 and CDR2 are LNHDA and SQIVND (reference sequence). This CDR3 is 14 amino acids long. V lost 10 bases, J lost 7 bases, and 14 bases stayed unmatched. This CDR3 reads CATFGGSFGYTQYF. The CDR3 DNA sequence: TGTGCCACCTTTGGCGGGAGCTTCGGATATACGCAGTATTTT.

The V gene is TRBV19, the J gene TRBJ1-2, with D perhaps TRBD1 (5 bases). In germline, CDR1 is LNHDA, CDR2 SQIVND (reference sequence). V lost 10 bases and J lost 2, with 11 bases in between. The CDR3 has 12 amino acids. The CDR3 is CATTQGNYGYTF. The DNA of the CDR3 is TGTGCCACCACTCAGGGCAACTATGGCTACACCTTC.

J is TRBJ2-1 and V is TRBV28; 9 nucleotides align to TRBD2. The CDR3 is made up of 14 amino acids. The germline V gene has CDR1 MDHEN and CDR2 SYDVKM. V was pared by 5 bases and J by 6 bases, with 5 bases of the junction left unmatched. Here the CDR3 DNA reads TGTGCCAGCAGTCTATTAGCGGGAGCCAATGAGCAGTTCTTC. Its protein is CASSLLAGANEQFF.

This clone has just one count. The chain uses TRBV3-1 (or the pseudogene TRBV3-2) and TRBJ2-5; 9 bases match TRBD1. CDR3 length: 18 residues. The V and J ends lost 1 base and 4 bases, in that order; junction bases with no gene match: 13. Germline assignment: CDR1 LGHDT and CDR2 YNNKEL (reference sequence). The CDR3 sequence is CASSQVRVGTGRRETQYF. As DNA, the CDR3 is TGTGCCAGCAGCCAAGTAAGGGTAGGGACAGGGAGGAGAGAGACCCAGTACTTC.

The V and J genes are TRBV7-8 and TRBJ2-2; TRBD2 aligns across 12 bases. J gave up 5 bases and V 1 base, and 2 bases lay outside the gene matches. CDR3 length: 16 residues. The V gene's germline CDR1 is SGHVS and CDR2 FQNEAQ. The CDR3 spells CASSLGLAGETGELFF. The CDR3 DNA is TGTGCCAGCAGCTTAGGACTAGCGGGAGAAACCGGGGAGCTGTTTTTT.